One and the same sample provided the 27 T cell receptor beta chains below, sequenced in a study of graft-versus-host responses after intestinal transplantation. Profiling relied on immunoSEQ multiplex PCR, and the TCRdb table lists in-frame clones only, not all of them. The sample contains 70,000 to 95,000 clones, 80% to 95% of which appear only once. These receptors' targets are unknown. The material was unstimulated CD8+ T cells sorted from spleen or lymph node cells, obtained before transplant. All receptors come from a human donor who was the organ donor for an intestinal transplant.

V and J are TRBV13 and TRBJ1-2; D perhaps matches TRBD1 (6 bases). The CDR3 sequence is 12 residues long. Deletions cut 10 bases from V and 3 bases from J, with 12 bases between. CDR1 and CDR2 from the germline V gene are PRHDT and FYEKMQ (reference sequence). This chain's CDR3 is CATDRRYYGYTF. The CDR3, as DNA: TGTGCCACAGACAGGAGATACTATGGCTACACCTTC.

This chain links TRBV2 with TRBJ2-7; TRBD2 matches 8 bases. This CDR3 spans 13 amino acids. Unmatched junction bases numbered 9, after V lost 11 bases and J lost 3 bases. Germline CDR1 is SNHLY and CDR2 is FYNNEI. The CDR3 DNA is TGTGCCGGGTCGTCGCGGGGGGTCTACGAGCAGTACTTC. It specifies CAGSSRGVYEQYF. The full variable domain, its missing parts supplied by reference TRBV2 and TRBJ2-7, is EPEVTQTPSHQVTQMGQEVILRCVPISNHLYFYWYRQILGQKVEFLVSFYNNEISEKSEIFDDQFSVERPDGSNFTLKIRSTKLEDSAMYFCAGSSRGVYEQYFGPGTRLTVT.

This sequence joins TRBV19 and TRBJ2-7, with TRBD1 identical over 8 bases. Germline V gives CDR1 LNHDA, CDR2 SQIVND (reference sequence). V lost 0 bases to trimming and J lost 2 bases; unmatched junction nucleotides: 3. CDR3 length: 15 residues. CDR3 DNA: TGTGCCAGTAGTATAGAGGGACAGGCCCCCTACGAGCAGTACTTC. This sequence encodes CASSIEGQAPYEQYF.

The chain uses TRBV4-1 and TRBJ2-7; tentative D call: TRBD2 (6 bases). This CDR3 region has 14 residues. Germline V gives CDR1 MGHRA, CDR2 YSYEKL. With 3 bases removed from V and 1 base from J, the gap between germline ends came to 10 bases. CDR3 sequence (DNA): TGCGCCAGCAGCCAGATGGGGGGATCCTACGAGCAGTACTTC. Residues: CASSQMGGSYEQYF.

On this clone itself: Other DNA sequences in the sample encode the same CDR3. V is TRBV9 and J is TRBJ1-2; D remains ambiguous. CDR3 size: 12 residues. Trimming took off 2 bases at V and 3 bases at J, with 5 bases between the two ends. Germline V CDR1 and CDR2: SGDLS, YYNGEE. The CDR3: CASSVGDYGYTF. Written as DNA, the CDR3 is TGTGCCAGCAGCGTCGGGGACTATGGCTACACCTTC.

This clone has just one count. The rearrangement joins TRBV29-1 to TRBJ2-3, with D perhaps matching TRBD2 (6 bases). Germline CDR1 reads SQVTM; CDR2 reads ANQGSEA. The germline V and J ends were trimmed by 2 bases and 4 bases, with 16 bases remaining between them. CDR3 length: 15 amino acids. CDR3 region: CSVEIEGTFSDTQYF. The CDR3, as DNA: TGCAGCGTTGAAATTGAGGGGACTTTCTCAGATACGCAGTATTTT.

V and J are TRBV27 and TRBJ2-5, with D maybe TRBD2 (6 bases). This CDR3 spans 15 amino acids. Germline assignment: CDR1 MNHEY and CDR2 SMNVEV (reference sequence). The V end lost 4 bases, the J end lost 0 bases, and 12 bases lay between the germline ends. The CDR3 reads CASSSGLLYQETQYF. The CDR3 DNA reads as TGTGCCAGCAGTTCGGGACTCCTGTACCAAGAGACCCAGTACTTC.

The chain uses TRBV19 and TRBJ1-2; TRBD1 is a possible D gene (6 bases). Trimming removed 6 bases from V and 5 bases from J, with 22 bases in between. Germline V gene data show CDR1 as LNHDA and CDR2 as SQIVND (reference sequence). The CDR3 contains 16 residues. CDR3 bases: TGTGCCAGTAGGACGAGGGGGGCCGGGGGGCCTTATGGCTACACCTTC. Translating gives CASRTRGAGGPYGYTF.

The V gene is TRBV12-5, the J gene TRBJ1-2; perhaps TRBD1 as D (6 bases). This CDR3 has 15 amino acids. CDR1 LGHNT and CDR2 FRNRAP come from the germline V gene. V dropped 0 bases and J dropped 3 bases, with 11 bases sitting between them. CDR3 bases: TGTGCTAGTGGTTTGGTAGGCGGGGGCGACTATGGCTACACCTTC. It codes for CASGLVGGGDYGYTF.

This clone turned up a few times. The V and J genes are TRBV7-9 and TRBJ1-1, with TRBD1 matching over 9 bases. V lost 2 bases, J lost 4 bases, and 2 bases stayed unmatched. The CDR3 is 14 amino acids. Looked up from germline, CDR1 is SEHNR and CDR2 is FQNEAQ (reference sequence). The CDR3: CASSLTGGVTEAFF. CDR3 DNA: TGTGCCAGCAGCTTAACAGGGGGCGTCACTGAAGCTTTCTTT.

The J gene is TRBJ2-5, the V gene TRBV18; D call uncertain. V lost 4 bases, J lost 5 bases, and 11 bases lay in between. CDR3 size: 13 residues. Germline assignment: CDR1 KGHSH and CDR2 LQKENI. The CDR3 loop is CASSHVQWETQYF. The DNA for the CDR3 is TGTGCCAGCTCACATGTTCAGTGGGAGACCCAGTACTTC.

J is TRBJ2-7 and V is TRBV27, with 8 nucleotides matching TRBD2. J gave up 3 bases and V 4 bases, and 5 bases lay outside the gene matches. The CDR3 contains 14 residues. Germline V gene lookup returns CDR1 MNHEY and CDR2 SMNVEV (reference sequence). The CDR3 sequence: CASSYTSGSYEQYF. As DNA, the CDR3 is TGTGCCAGCAGTTATACTAGCGGAAGCTACGAGCAGTACTTC.

The rearrangement uses TRBV27 and TRBJ2-7, with D possibly being TRBD2 (6 bases). Germline CDR1 MNHEY, CDR2 SMNVEV (reference sequence). CDR3 length: 14 residues. The V and J ends lost 3 bases and 6 bases respectively, with 15 bases between them. CDR3 DNA: TGTGCCAGCAGTTTCGTAGCGGCTTCCCCCGAGCAGTACTTC. It is translated as CASSFVAASPEQYF.

V and J are TRBV30 and TRBJ2-7; D gene ambiguous. CDR3 length: 14 residues. Germline CDR1 GTSNPN, CDR2 SVGIG (reference sequence). Trimming stripped 0 bases from V and 5 bases from J, with 14 bases between. Written as DNA, the CDR3 is TGTGCCTGGAGTGTAGGATCCATTCAGGACGAGCAGTACTTC. Residues: CAWSVGSIQDEQYF.

The chain links TRBV7-2 to TRBJ2-7, with 7 bases lining up with TRBD2. This CDR3 region has 15 residues. Trimming took 1 base from V and 4 from J; bases not matched to a gene: 7. Germline V gene data show CDR1 as SGHTA and CDR2 as FQGNSA. CDR3 amino acids: CASSLEPSGYYEQYF. CDR3 in DNA: TGTGCCAGCAGCTTAGAACCTAGCGGCTATTACGAGCAGTACTTC.

This clone was detected only once. This rearrangement joins TRBV9 to TRBJ2-1; possibly TRBD2 for D (6 bases). The CDR3 runs 12 residues. Germline V gene lookup returns CDR1 SGDLS and CDR2 YYNGEE. Trimming took off 4 bases at V and 10 bases at J, with 12 bases between the two ends. The CDR3, as DNA: TGTGCCAGCAGCTTCACGGGGGACGAGCAGTTCTTC. Residues: CASSFTGDEQFF.

The V and J genes are TRBV7-8 and TRBJ2-7; perhaps TRBD1 as D (5 bases). There are 17 residues in the CDR3. Germline-derived CDR1 and CDR2 are SGHVS and FQNEAQ. Trimming pared 2 bases from V and 3 bases from J, leaving 20 bases between. In nucleotides, the CDR3 is TGTGCCAGCAGCTTAAGGGTTGGTTGGCAGGGCGTCTACGAGCAGTACTTC. Residues: CASSLRVGWQGVYEQYF.

This clone was recorded once. V is TRBV20-1 and J is TRBJ2-3; tentatively, D is TRBD1 (5 bases). Per germline, CDR1 DFQATT and CDR2 SNEGSKA (reference sequence). With 6 bases removed from V and 8 bases from J, the gap between germline ends came to 9 bases. The CDR3 is made up of 10 amino acids. In DNA, the CDR3 is TGCAGTGCGTCAAGGGGTACGCAGTATTTT. The encoded protein is CSASRGTQYF.

This clone was picked up a small number of times. J is TRBJ2-5 and V is TRBV5-1, with 9 nucleotides matching TRBD2. The V gene's germline CDR1 is SGHRS and CDR2 YFSETQ. V dropped 2 bases and J dropped 6; count of bases not matched to a gene: 11. The CDR3 has 16 amino acids. The chain's CDR3 is CASSLSGGSGAKTQYF. The DNA for the CDR3 is TGCGCCAGCAGCTTAAGCGGGGGGTCGGGTGCGAAGACCCAGTACTTC.

The chain recombines TRBV5-3 with TRBJ1-1; D not resolved. TRBV5-3 is annotated as an ORF whose role is uncertain. V lost 5 bases and J 5 bases, leaving 22 bases between the germline ends. The CDR3 is 16 residues long. In DNA form, the CDR3 reads TGTGCCAGAAGGTTTCAGGCCACTGTGGCGGGGACTGAAGCTTTCTTT. As protein: CARRFQATVAGTEAFF.

The J gene is TRBJ2-7, the V gene TRBV6-6; D gene uncertain. Germline V gene lookup returns CDR1 MNHNY and CDR2 SVGAGI (reference sequence). The CDR3 is 14 residues long. Trimming removed 4 bases at V and 0 bases at J, with 10 bases between. The CDR3 protein is CASSLQRYSYEQYF. The CDR3 DNA sequence: TGTGCCAGCAGTTTGCAGCGTTACTCCTACGAGCAGTACTTC.

The chain recombines TRBV7-9 with TRBJ2-7; 8 bases match TRBD1. Per the germline V gene, CDR1 is SEHNR and CDR2 is FQNEAQ (reference sequence). After removal of 6 bases from V and 2 bases from J, the junction contained 3 bases not matched to a gene. The CDR3 has 13 residues. CDR3 loop: CASSGTGTYEQYF. The CDR3 region has the DNA TGTGCCAGCAGTGGGACAGGAACCTACGAGCAGTACTTC. Full variable domain (remainder filled in from reference TRBV7-9 and TRBJ2-7): DTGVSQNPRHKITKRGQNVTFRCDPISEHNRLYWYRQTLGQGPEFLTYFQNEAQLEKSRLLSDRFSAERPKGSFSTLEIQRTEQGDSAMYLCASSGTGTYEQYFGPGTRLTVT.

Only one count was recorded for this clone. V and J are TRBV27 and TRBJ2-7, with a weak D call TRBD2 (5 bases). V was pared by 0 bases and J by 5 bases, with 11 bases between. Germline-derived CDR1 and CDR2 are MNHEY and SMNVEV (reference sequence). This CDR3 is 14 amino acids long. CDR3: CASSLSGVWDEQYF. The CDR3 region has the DNA TGTGCCAGCAGTTTATCCGGGGTTTGGGACGAGCAGTACTTC.

This chain uses TRBV29-1 with TRBJ1-1, with 7 bases aligning to TRBD1. Trimming removed 6 bases from V and 4 bases from J; junction bases left unmatched: 2. CDR1 SQVTM and CDR2 ANQGSEA come from the germline V gene. This CDR3 has 11 residues. The DNA of the CDR3 is TGCAGCGTCCAGGGGGTCACTGAAGCTTTCTTT. It codes for CSVQGVTEAFF.

This sequence joins TRBV10-3 and TRBJ1-2, with TRBD1 matching 7 bases. The germline gives CDR1 ENHRY, CDR2 SYGVKD. This CDR3 has 15 amino acids. Losses at the gene ends were 3 bases for V and 7 bases for J; bases not matched to a gene: 11. CDR3: CAISEVPGTVLGYTF. The CDR3 region has the DNA TGTGCCATCAGTGAAGTCCCCGGGACAGTTCTTGGCTACACCTTC.

This clone showed up just once. The V and J genes are TRBV19 and TRBJ1-5; unclear D gene. Trimming removed 7 bases at V and 0 bases at J, with 10 bases between. Looked up from germline, CDR1 is LNHDA and CDR2 is SQIVND (reference sequence). This CDR3 spans 14 amino acids. CDR3: CASIDPGSNQPQHF. The CDR3 nucleotides are TGTGCCAGTATTGACCCGGGTAGCAATCAGCCCCAGCATTTT.

The V and J genes are TRBV15 and TRBJ2-4, with 7 bases identical to TRBD1. With 1 base clipped from V and 5 bases from J, the junction kept 2 bases outside the gene matches. CDR1 LNHNV and CDR2 YYDKDF come from the germline V gene (reference sequence). The CDR3 has 14 amino acids. The CDR3 DNA reads TGTGCCACCAGCAGAGGGACAGGACAAAACATTCAGTACTTC. Amino acid sequence: CATSRGTGQNIQYF.